This entry is about one T cell receptor (beta chain). Its cognate antigen is unknown. CDR3 length: 14 residues. Germline V gives CDR1 MDHEN, CDR2 SYDVKM. Trimming cost V 7 bases and J 4 bases; bases outside gene matches: 8. Researchers ran the assay at a deep level. Produced via immunoSEQ multiplex PCR; TCRdb's table is partial and in-frame only. The table shows some 2,000,000 clones, with approximately 95% occurring only once. This sample was included in a study of shared clonotypes between healthy human individuals. Study-level points and caveats: Relative to memory subsets, naive subsets generally showed larger estimated richness.

Sequencing was carried out using naive CD4+ T cells sorted from blood. Subset denoted: CD45RA+ positively selected. The TCR sequence derives from a man younger than 35 in good health. The chain carries TRBV28 and TRBJ1-2; 8 bases match TRBD1. The CDR3 DNA reads TGTGCCAGCAAACGACAGGGGCGGCTCTATGGCTACACCTTC. This codes for CASKRQGRLYGYTF.